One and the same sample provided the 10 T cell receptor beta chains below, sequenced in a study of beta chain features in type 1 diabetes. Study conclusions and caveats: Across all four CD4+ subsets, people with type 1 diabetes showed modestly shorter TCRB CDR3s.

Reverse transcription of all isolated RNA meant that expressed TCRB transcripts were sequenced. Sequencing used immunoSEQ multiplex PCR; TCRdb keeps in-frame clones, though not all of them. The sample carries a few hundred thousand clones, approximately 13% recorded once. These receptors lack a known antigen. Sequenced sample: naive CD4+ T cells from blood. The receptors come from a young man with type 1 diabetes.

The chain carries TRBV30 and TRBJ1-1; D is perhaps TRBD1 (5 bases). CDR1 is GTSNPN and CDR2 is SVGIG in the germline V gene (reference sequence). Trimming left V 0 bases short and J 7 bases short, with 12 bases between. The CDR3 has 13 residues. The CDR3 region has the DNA TGTGCCTGGAGTGTACAAGGGGCTGGTGAAGCTTTCTTT. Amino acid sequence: CAWSVQGAGEAFF.

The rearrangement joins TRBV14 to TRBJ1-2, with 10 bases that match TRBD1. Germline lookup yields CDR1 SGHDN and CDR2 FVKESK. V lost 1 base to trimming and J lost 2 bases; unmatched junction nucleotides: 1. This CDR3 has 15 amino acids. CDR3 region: CASSQVGQGNYGYTF. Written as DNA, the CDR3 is TGTGCCAGCAGCCAAGTGGGACAGGGGAACTATGGCTACACCTTC.

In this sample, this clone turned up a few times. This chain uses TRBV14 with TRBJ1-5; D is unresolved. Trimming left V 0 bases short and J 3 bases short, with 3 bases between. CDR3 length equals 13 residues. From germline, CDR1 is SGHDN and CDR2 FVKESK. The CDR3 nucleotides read TGTGCCAGCAGCCAAGATTACAATCAGCCCCAGCATTTT. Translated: CASSQDYNQPQHF.

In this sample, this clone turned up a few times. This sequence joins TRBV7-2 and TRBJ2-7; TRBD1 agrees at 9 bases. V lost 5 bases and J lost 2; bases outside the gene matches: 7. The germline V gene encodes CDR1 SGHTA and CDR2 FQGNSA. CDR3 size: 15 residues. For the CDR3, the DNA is TGTGCCAGCAGCCTCCCCGGGACAGGGACCTACGAGCAGTACTTC. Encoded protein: CASSLPGTGTYEQYF. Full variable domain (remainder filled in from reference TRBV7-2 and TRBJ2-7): GAGVSQSPSNKVTEKGKDVELRCDPISGHTALYWYRQSLGQGLEFLIYFQGNSAPDKSGLPSDRFSAERTGGSVSTLTIQRTQQEDSAVYLCASSLPGTGTYEQYFGPGTRLTVT.

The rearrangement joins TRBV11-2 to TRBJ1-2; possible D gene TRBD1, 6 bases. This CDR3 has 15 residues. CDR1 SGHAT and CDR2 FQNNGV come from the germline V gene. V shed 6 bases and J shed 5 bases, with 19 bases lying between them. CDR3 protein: CASRPPGQLKYGYTF. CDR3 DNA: TGTGCCAGCAGACCTCCCGGACAGCTAAAGTATGGCTACACCTTC. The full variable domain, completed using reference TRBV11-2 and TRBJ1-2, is EAGVAQSPRYKIIEKRQSVAFWCNPISGHATLYWYQQILGQGPKLLIQFQNNGVVDDSQLPKDRFSAERLKGVDSTLKIQPAKLEDSAVYLCASRPPGQLKYGYTFGSGTRLTVV.

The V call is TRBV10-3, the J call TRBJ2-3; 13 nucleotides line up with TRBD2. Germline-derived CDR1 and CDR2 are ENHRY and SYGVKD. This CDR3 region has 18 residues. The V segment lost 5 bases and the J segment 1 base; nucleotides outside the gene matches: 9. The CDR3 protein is CAISKKIGLAGGTDTQYF. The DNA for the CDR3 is TGTGCCATCAGTAAGAAGATCGGACTAGCGGGGGGCACAGATACGCAGTATTTT.

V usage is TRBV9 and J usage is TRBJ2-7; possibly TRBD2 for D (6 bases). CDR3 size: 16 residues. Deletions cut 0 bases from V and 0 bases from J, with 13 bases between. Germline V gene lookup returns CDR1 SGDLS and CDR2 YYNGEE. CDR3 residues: CASSVGSSGFSYEQYF. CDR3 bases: TGTGCCAGCAGCGTAGGATCCAGCGGGTTCTCCTACGAGCAGTACTTC.

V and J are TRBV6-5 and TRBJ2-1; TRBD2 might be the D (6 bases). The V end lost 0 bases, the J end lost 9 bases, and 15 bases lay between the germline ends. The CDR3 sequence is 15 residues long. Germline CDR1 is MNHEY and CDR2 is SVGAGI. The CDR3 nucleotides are TGTGCCAGCAGTTACTCGAGACTAGAAATACCTGAGCAGTTCTTC. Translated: CASSYSRLEIPEQFF.

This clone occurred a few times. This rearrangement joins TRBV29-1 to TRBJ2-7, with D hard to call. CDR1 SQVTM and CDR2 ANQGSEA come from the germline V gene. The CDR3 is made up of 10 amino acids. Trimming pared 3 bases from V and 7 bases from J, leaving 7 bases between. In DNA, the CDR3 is TGCAGCGTTGAGACTGAGGAGCAGTACTTC. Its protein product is CSVETEEQYF.

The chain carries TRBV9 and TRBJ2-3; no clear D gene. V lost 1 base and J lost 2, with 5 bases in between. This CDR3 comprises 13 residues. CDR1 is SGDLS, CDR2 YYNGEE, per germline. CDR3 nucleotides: TGTGCCAGCAGCGTAAGCAACACAGATACGCAGTATTTT. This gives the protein CASSVSNTDTQYF.